One and the same sample provided the 17 T cell receptor beta chains below, sequenced in a study of quantifying T cell responses using KT2 cells. Study in general: cDNA was made from DNase-treated RNA using alpha and beta constant primers.

A single-stranded UMI oligo with SP2 sequence was ligated to cDNA 3' ends. First-round PCR used approximately 4 cycles and beta primers RC1.1 and RC1.2 covering TRBC1 and TRBC2. TCRdb reprocessed the UMI-ligation and nested PCR reads with MiXCR, giving one entry per CDR3 protein. Of some 43,000 distinct CDR3 sequences listed, about a sixth are singletons. The source material was PBMCs spiked with cells of the T cell clone KT2. The source is a human donor.

The CDR3 coding sequence is TGTGCCAGCAGCTTAAGGCCAGGGACCCTCTACGAGCAGTACTTC. Translation gives CASSLRPGTLYEQYF. The V call is TRBV7-7, the J call TRBJ2-7; either TRBD1 or TRBD2 may fit D (5 bases each). The CDR3 runs to 15 residues. Trimming removed 2 bases from V and 3 bases from J, with 14 bases in between. Per the germline V gene, CDR1 is SSHAT and CDR2 is FNYEAQ (reference sequence).

The V gene is TRBV9, the J gene TRBJ1-3, with D possibly TRBD1 on 5 matching bases. The CDR3 extends over 14 amino acids. V was pared by 3 bases and J by 2 bases, with 9 bases between. Germline CDR1 is SGDLS and CDR2 is YYNGEE. CDR3 sequence reads: CASSGGVAGNTIYF. For the CDR3, the DNA is TGTGCCAGCAGCGGAGGGGTGGCTGGAAACACCATATATTTT.

The chain has TRBV6-2 or TRBV6-3 and TRBJ1-2; perhaps TRBD1 as D (6 bases). The CDR3 sequence is 14 residues long. The germline V gene encodes CDR1 MNHEY and CDR2 SVGEGT. V was trimmed by 0 bases and J by 7 bases, leaving 12 bases between them. CDR3 sequence: CASSYSLRTVGYTF. CDR3 sequence (DNA): TGTGCCAGCAGTTACTCCCTCCGGACAGTTGGCTACACCTTC.

In its sample, this clonotype was seen a few times. DNA for the CDR3: TGTGCCAGCAGTATGGACAGGGGTGACCAAGAGACCCAGTACTTC. Translating it yields CASSMDRGDQETQYF. The rearrangement links TRBV6-2 or TRBV6-3 to TRBJ2-5; 9 positions agree with TRBD1. Germline V gives CDR1 MNHEY, CDR2 SVGEGT. The CDR3 length is 15 residues. Trimming took 5 bases from V and 0 from J; bases not matched to a gene: 4.

This clonotype came up a few times. The CDR3, as DNA: TGCGCCAGCAGTGGGCGTTCGACAAGAGATGAAGCTTTCTTT. Its translation: CASSGRSTRDEAFF. The rearrangement links TRBV4-1 to TRBJ1-1; D gene unclear. CDR3 length equals 14 residues. Trimming removed 6 bases from V and 7 bases from J, with 18 bases in between. The V gene's germline CDR1 is MGHRA and CDR2 YSYEKL.

The chain is built from TRBV12-3 or TRBV12-4 and TRBJ2-1, with 11 bases identical to TRBD1. CDR3 length equals 17 residues. V trimming: 0 bases; J trimming: 2 bases; junction bases outside the gene matches: 3. CDR3 sequence reads: CASSLAPGQGAYNEQFF. CDR3 coding DNA: TGTGCCAGCAGTTTAGCCCCGGGACAGGGGGCCTACAATGAGCAGTTCTTC.

This clonotype appeared a few times. CDR3 sequence: CASSSLALAEAFF. CDR3 sequence (DNA): TGTGCCAGCAGCTCCCTCGCCCTGGCAGAAGCTTTCTTT. V is TRBV3-1 and J is TRBJ1-1, with D hard to call. Trimming removed 5 bases from V and 8 bases from J, with 15 bases in between. Germline assignment: CDR1 LGHDT and CDR2 YNNKEL (reference sequence). The CDR3 consists of 13 residues.

The genes are TRBV6-2 or TRBV6-3 and TRBJ1-1; 7 bases match TRBD1. There are 13 residues in the CDR3. Losses at the gene ends were 8 bases for V and 4 bases for J; bases not matched to a gene: 7. The germline V gene has CDR1 MNHEY and CDR2 SVGEGT. DNA of the CDR3: TGTGCCAGCGTCTTGACAGGGACCACTGAAGCTTTCTTT. This sequence encodes CASVLTGTTEAFF.

V usage is TRBV12-3 or TRBV12-4 and J usage is TRBJ1-6; 8 bases fit TRBD1. This CDR3 has 14 amino acids. V lost 7 bases, J lost 5 bases, and 4 bases stayed unmatched. The CDR3, as DNA: TGTGCCAGCAAAGGACAGGGAAATAATTCACCCCTCCACTTT. It encodes CASKGQGNNSPLHF.

This chain uses TRBV11-2 with TRBJ2-3; 11 nucleotides agree with TRBD2. The CDR3 consists of 18 residues. Germline CDR1 reads SGHAT; CDR2 reads FQNNGV. V shed 5 bases, J shed 6 bases, and the junction held 16 bases outside the gene matches. The CDR3 region has the DNA TGTGCCAGCAGCCCCCGTAGGGCTAGCGGGAGGTTTGAGGATACGCAGTATTTT. Protein: CASSPRRASGRFEDTQYF.

On this clonotype: A junction end diverges from the germline sequence, so it may reflect a read error. The chain links TRBV5-6 to TRBJ2-2; a possible D gene is TRBD2 (6 bases). Germline assignment: CDR1 SGHDT and CDR2 YYEEEE. This CDR3 contains 13 residues. CDR3 region: CASSLELVREVFF. CDR3 DNA sequence: TGTGCCAGCAGCTTGGAATTGGTCAGGGAGGTGTTTTTT.

This clonotype was observed a handful of times. The chain couples TRBV12-3 or TRBV12-4 to TRBJ2-1; TRBD1 matches 9 bases. Germline trimming cut 5 bases from V and 9 bases from J; bases unmatched to any gene: 11. This CDR3 contains 15 residues. Here the CDR3 reads CASSPPGQGRVEQFF. The CDR3 region has the DNA TGTGCCAGCAGTCCCCCCGGACAGGGGCGGGTTGAGCAGTTCTTC.

This clonotype was seen more than once but under ten times. Here the CDR3 DNA reads TGTGCCAGCAGCGTGACCGGACTAGCGGGGACTGGAGAGACCCAGTACTTC. Protein: CASSVTGLAGTGETQYF. This rearrangement joins TRBV9 to TRBJ2-5; 12 nucleotides agree with TRBD2. CDR1 is SGDLS and CDR2 is YYNGEE in the germline V gene. The junction had 9 bases not matched to a gene; V was cut back by 2 bases and J by 4 bases. This CDR3 comprises 17 residues.

The rearrangement links TRBV7-2 to TRBJ2-5; TRBD1 agrees at 8 bases. Germline CDR1 is SGHTA and CDR2 is FQGNSA. With V trimmed by 5 bases and J by 4 bases, 9 bases remained unmatched. CDR3 length: 15 residues. CDR3 nucleotide sequence: TGTGCCAGCAGCGTAACAGGGGGAACCCCAGAGACCCAGTACTTC. This sequence encodes CASSVTGGTPETQYF.

This clonotype was observed at least ten times. The rearrangement uses TRBV5-6 and TRBJ2-3; 7 positions match TRBD2. The germline gives CDR1 SGHDT, CDR2 YYEEEE. The J segment lost 2 bases and the V segment lost 5 bases, leaving 14 bases of the junction unmatched. This CDR3 contains 17 residues. CDR3 nucleotide sequence: TGTGCCAGCAGATTTGGGGCGGGGGTTTCCTTCACAGATACGCAGTATTTT. Translated: CASRFGAGVSFTDTQYF.

This chain links TRBV29-1 with TRBJ1-5, with a weak D call TRBD1 (5 bases). The CDR3 runs 13 residues. V shed 2 bases and J shed 6 bases, with 11 bases lying between them. Germline lookup yields CDR1 SQVTM and CDR2 ANQGSEA. The CDR3 nucleotides are TGCAGCGTTGAAACAGGAATCAGTCAGCCCCAGCATTTT. It specifies CSVETGISQPQHF.

This clonotype was found a few times. The chain uses TRBV6-5 and TRBJ2-5; maybe TRBD1 (6 bases). The length of the CDR3 is 17 residues. The germline gives CDR1 MNHEY, CDR2 SVGAGI. The V end was cut by 2 bases, the J end by 5 bases, with 21 bases between. The CDR3 here is CASSYDGGTGSRETQYF. CDR3 sequence (DNA): TGTGCCAGCAGTTACGATGGGGGCACGGGAAGTCGGGAGACCCAGTACTTC.